This TCR beta chain was profiled in a study of cytomegalovirus exposure and HLA in healthy donors. V lost 5 bases to trimming and J lost 6 bases; unmatched junction nucleotides: 8. CDR1 is SEHNR, CDR2 FQNEAQ, per germline (reference sequence). The CDR3 has 15 residues. The primer mix had 60 Vbeta and 13 Jbeta primers. Assay: immunoSEQ multiplex PCR; the TCRdb copy retains only in-frame clones and omits some. The sample holds 55,000 to 85,000 clones. Sequenced material: PBMCs. This sequence originates from a female donor in good health and CMV-seropositive. The chain has TRBV7-9 and TRBJ1-3; 9 bases are a match to TRBD1. CDR3 nucleotides: TGTGCCAGCAGCCCTAAACAGGGGGCTATAAACACCATATATTTT. As protein: CASSPKQGAINTIYF.